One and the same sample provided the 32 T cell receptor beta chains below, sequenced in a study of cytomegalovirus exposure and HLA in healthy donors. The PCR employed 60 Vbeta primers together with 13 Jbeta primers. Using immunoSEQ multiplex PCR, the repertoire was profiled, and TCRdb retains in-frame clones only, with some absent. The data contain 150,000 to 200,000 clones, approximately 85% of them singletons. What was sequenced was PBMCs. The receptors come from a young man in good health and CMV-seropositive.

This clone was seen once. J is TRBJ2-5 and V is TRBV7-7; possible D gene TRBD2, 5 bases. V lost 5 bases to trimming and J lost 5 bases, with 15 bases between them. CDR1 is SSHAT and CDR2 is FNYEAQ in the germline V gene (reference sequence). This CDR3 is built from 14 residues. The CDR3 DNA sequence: TGTGCCAGCAGCCGCGATACTAGTCCGGAGACCCAGTACTTC. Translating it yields CASSRDTSPETQYF.

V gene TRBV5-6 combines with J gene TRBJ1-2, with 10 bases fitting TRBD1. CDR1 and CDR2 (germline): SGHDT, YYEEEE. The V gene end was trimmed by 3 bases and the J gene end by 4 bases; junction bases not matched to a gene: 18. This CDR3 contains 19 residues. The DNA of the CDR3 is TGTGCCAGCAGCTGGGGACAGGGGCGACCCTTGGTTTTTGTCTATGGCTACACCTTC. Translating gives CASSWGQGRPLVFVYGYTF. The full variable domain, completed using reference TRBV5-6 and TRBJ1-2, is DAGVTQSPTHLIKTRGQQVTLRCSPKSGHDTVSWYQQALGQGPQFIFQYYEEEERQRGNFPDRFSGHQFPNYSSELNVNALLLGDSALYLCASSWGQGRPLVFVYGYTFGSGTRLTVV.

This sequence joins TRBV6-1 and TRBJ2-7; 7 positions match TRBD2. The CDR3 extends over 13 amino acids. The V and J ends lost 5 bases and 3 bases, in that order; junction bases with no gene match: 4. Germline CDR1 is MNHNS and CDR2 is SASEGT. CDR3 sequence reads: CASSRASGYEQYF. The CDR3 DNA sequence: TGTGCCAGCAGTCGGGCTAGCGGCTACGAGCAGTACTTC.

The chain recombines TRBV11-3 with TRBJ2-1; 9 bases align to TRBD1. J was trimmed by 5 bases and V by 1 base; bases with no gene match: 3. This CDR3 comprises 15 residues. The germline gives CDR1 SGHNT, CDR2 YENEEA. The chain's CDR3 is CASSLGDRANNEQFF. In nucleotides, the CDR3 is TGTGCCAGCAGCTTAGGGGACAGGGCCAACAATGAGCAGTTCTTC.

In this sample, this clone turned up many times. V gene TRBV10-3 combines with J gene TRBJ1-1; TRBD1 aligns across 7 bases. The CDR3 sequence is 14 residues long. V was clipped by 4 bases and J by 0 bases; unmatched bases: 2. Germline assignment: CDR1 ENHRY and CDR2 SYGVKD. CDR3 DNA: TGTGCCATCAGTGGACAGGGACTGAACACTGAAGCTTTCTTT. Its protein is CAISGQGLNTEAFF.

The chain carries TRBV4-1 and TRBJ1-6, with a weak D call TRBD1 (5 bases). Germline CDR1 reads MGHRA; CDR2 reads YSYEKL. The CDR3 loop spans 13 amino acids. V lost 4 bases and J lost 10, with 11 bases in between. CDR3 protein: CASSPREGSPLHF. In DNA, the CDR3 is TGCGCCAGCAGCCCCAGGGAGGGATCACCCCTCCACTTT.

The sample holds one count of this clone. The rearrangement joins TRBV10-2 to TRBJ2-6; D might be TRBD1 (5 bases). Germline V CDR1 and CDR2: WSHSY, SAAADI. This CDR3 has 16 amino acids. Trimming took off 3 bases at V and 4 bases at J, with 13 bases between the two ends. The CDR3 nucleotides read TGCGCCAGCAGTGACCAGGGTTCGATCGGGGCCAACGTCCTGACTTTC. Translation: CASSDQGSIGANVLTF.

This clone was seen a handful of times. The DNA of the CDR3 is TGTGCCAGCAGTTACAGCGGGGTCGGAGGCTACACCTTC. The encoded protein is CASSYSGVGGYTF. This rearrangement joins TRBV27 to TRBJ1-2, with no clear D. CDR3 length equals 13 residues. Germline assignment: CDR1 MNHEY and CDR2 SMNVEV (reference sequence). V shed 4 bases and J shed 8 bases, with 14 bases lying between them.

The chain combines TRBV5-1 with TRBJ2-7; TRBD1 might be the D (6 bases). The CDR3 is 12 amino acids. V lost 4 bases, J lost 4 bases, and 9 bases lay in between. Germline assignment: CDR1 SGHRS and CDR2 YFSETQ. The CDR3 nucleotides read TGCGCCAGCAGCCAACAGGGTTACGAGCAGTACTTC. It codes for CASSQQGYEQYF.

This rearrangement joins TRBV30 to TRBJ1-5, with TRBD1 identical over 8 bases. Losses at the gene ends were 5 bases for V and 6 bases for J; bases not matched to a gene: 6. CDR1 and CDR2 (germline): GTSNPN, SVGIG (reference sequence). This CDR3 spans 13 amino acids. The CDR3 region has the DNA TGTGCCTGGGCCCAGGACAGGGTTCAGCCCCAGCATTTT. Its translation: CAWAQDRVQPQHF.

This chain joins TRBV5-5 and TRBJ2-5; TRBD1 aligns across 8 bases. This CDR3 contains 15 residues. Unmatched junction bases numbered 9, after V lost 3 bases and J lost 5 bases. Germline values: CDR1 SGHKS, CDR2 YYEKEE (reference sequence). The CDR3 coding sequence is TGTGCCAGCAGCTCCGAGGGACAGGTGGGGGAGACCCAGTACTTC. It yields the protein CASSSEGQVGETQYF.

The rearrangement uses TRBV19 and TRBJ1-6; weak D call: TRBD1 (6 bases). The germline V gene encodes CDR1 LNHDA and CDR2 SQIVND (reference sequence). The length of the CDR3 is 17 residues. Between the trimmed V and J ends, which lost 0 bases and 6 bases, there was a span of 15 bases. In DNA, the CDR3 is TGTGCCAGTAGTATAGATCGAGGACAGCGCCGTAATTCACCCCTCCACTTT. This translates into CASSIDRGQRRNSPLHF. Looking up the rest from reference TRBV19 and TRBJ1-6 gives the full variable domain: DGGITQSPKYLFRKEGQNVTLSCEQNLNHDAMYWYRQDPGQGLRLIYYSQIVNDFQKGDIAEGYSVSREKKESFPLTVTSAQKNPTAFYLCASSIDRGQRRNSPLHFGNGTRLTVT.

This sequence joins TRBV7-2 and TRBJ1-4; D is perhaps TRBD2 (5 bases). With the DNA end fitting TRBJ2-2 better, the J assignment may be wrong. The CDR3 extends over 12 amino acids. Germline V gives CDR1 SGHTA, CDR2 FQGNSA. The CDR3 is CASSLGGEELFF. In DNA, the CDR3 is TGTGCCAGCAGCTTAGGGGGAGAGGAGCTGTTTTTT.

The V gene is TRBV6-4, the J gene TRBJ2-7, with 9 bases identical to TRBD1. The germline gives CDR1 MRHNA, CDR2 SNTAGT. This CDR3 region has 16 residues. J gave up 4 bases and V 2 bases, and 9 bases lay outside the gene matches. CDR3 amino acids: CASSDVGDREIYEQYF. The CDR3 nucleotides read TGTGCCAGCAGTGACGTAGGGGACAGGGAGATATACGAGCAGTACTTC.

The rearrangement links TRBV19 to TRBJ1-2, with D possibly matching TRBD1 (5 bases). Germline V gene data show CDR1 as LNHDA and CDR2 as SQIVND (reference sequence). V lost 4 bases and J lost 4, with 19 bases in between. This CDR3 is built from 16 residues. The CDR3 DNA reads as TGTGCCAGTAGTAGACTAGGCGGCAGGGAAGTCTATGGCTACACCTTC. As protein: CASSRLGGREVYGYTF.

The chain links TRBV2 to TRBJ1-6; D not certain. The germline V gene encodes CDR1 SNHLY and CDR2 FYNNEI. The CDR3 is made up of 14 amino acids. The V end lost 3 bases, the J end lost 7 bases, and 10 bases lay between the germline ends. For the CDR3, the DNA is TGTGCCAGCAGTGAGACTGATAACAATTCACCCCTCCACTTT. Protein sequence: CASSETDNNSPLHF.

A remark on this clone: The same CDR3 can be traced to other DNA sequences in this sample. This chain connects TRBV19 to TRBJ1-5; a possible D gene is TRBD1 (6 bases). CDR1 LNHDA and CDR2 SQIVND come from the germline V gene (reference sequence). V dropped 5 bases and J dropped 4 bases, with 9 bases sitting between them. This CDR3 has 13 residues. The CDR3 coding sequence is TGTGCCAGTAGTGGCACAGGGAATCAGCCCCAGCATTTT. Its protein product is CASSGTGNQPQHF.

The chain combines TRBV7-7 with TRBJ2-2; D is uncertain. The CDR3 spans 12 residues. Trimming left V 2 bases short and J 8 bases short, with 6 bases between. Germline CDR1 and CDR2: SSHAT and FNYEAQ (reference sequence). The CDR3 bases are TGTGCCAGCAGCTTAACAGAAGGGGAGCTGTTTTTT. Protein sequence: CASSLTEGELFF.

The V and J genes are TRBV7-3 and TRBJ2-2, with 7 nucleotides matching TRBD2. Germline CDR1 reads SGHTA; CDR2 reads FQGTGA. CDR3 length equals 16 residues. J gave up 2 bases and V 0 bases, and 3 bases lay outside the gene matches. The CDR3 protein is CASSLTGGRNTGELFF. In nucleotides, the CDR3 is TGTGCCAGCAGCTTAACCGGGGGGAGAAACACCGGGGAGCTGTTTTTT.

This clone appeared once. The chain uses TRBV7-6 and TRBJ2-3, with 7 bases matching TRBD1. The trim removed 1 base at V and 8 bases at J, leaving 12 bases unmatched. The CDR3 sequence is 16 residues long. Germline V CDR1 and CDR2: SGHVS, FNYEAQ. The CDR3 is CASSLGQGLGLGTQYF. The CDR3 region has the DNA TGTGCCAGCAGCTTAGGACAGGGTTTGGGTCTGGGTACGCAGTATTTT.

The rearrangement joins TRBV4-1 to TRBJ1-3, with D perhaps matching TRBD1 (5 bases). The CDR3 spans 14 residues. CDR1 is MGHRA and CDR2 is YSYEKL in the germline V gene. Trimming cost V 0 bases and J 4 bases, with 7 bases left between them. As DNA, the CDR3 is TGCGCCAGCAGCCAAGAGGCAGGGGGAAACACCATATATTTT. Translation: CASSQEAGGNTIYF.

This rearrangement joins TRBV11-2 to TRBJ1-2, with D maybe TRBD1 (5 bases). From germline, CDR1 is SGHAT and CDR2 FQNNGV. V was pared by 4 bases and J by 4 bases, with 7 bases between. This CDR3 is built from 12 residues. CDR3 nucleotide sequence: TGTGCCAGCAGCTCGGGGGTCTATGGCTACACCTTC. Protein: CASSSGVYGYTF.

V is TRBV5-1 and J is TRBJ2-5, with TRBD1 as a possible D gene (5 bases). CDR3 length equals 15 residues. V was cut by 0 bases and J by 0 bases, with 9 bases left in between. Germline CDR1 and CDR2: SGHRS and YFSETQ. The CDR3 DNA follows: TGCGCCAGCAGCTTGGGGCAGGGCTACCAAGAGACCCAGTACTTC. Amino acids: CASSLGQGYQETQYF.

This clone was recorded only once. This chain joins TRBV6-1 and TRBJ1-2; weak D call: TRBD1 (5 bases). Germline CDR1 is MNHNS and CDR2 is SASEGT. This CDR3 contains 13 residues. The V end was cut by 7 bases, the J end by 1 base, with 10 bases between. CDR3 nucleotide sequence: TGTGCCAGCACCCAACAGGATAACTATGGCTACACCTTC. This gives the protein CASTQQDNYGYTF.

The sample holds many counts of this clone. The CDR3 DNA reads TGTGCCAGCAGCGCAAAACAGGGTAACACTGAAGCTTTCTTT. Amino acids: CASSAKQGNTEAFF. The chain recombines TRBV11-1 with TRBJ1-1; D perhaps matches TRBD1 (6 bases). Trimming took off 5 bases at V and 2 bases at J, with 12 bases between the two ends. This CDR3 spans 14 amino acids. From germline, CDR1 is SGHAT and CDR2 FQDESV (reference sequence).

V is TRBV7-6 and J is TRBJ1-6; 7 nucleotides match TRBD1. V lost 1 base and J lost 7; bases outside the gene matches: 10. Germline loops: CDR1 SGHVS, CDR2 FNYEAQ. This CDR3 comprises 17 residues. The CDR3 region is CASSLGTGVQGNSPLHF. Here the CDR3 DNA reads TGTGCCAGCAGCTTAGGAACCGGGGTACAGGGGAATTCACCCCTCCACTTT.

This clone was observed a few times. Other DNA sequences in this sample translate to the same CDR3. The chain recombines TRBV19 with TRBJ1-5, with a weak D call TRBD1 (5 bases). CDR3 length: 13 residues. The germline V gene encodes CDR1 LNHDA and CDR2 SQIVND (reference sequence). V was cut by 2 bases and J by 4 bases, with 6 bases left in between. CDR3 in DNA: TGTGCCAGTAGTATAAGGGGTAATCAGCCCCAGCATTTT. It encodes CASSIRGNQPQHF. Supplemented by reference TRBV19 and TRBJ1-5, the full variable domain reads DGGITQSPKYLFRKEGQNVTLSCEQNLNHDAMYWYRQDPGQGLRLIYYSQIVNDFQKGDIAEGYSVSREKKESFPLTVTSAQKNPTAFYLCASSIRGNQPQHFGDGTRLSIL.

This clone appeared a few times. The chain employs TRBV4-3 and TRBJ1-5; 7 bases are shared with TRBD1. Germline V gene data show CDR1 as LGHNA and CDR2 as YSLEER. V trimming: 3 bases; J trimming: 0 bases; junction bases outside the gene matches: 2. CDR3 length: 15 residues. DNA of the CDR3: TGCGCCAGCAGCCAGGACAGGTATAGCAATCAGCCCCAGCATTTT. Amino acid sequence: CASSQDRYSNQPQHF.

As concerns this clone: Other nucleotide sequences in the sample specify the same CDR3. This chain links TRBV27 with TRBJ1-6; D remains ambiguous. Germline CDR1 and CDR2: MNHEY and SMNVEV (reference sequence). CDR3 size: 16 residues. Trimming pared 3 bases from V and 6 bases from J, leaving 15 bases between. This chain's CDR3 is CASSLTQAASNSPLHF. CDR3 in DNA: TGTGCCAGCAGTTTGACCCAGGCCGCATCTAATTCACCCCTCCACTTT.

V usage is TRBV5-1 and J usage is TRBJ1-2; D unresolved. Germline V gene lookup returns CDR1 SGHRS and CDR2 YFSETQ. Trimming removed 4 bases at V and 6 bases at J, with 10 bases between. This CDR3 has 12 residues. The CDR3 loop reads CASSPGLDGYTF. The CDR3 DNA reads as TGCGCCAGCAGCCCCGGACTCGATGGCTACACCTTC.

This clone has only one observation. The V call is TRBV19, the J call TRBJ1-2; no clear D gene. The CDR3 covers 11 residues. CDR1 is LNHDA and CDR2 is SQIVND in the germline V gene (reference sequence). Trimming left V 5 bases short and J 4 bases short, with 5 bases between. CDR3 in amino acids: CASSSIYGYTF. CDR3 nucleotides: TGTGCCAGTAGTTCCATCTATGGCTACACCTTC. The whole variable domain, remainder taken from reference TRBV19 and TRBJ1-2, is DGGITQSPKYLFRKEGQNVTLSCEQNLNHDAMYWYRQDPGQGLRLIYYSQIVNDFQKGDIAEGYSVSREKKESFPLTVTSAQKNPTAFYLCASSSIYGYTFGSGTRLTVV.

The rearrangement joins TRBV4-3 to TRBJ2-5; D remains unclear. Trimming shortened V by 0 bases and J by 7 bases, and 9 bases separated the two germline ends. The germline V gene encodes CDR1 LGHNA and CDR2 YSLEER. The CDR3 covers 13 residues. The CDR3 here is CASSQDQLGTQYF. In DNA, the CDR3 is TGCGCCAGCAGCCAAGATCAGCTAGGGACCCAGTACTTC.